This T cell receptor (beta chain) derives from a study of blood T cell repertoires in COVID-19. About the study: Samples representing acute and convalescent COVID-19 were sourced from the United States, Italy and Spain. The analysed material was cDNA or gDNA that came from T cells, B-cell-depleted T cells, or PBMCs.

The V end was cut by 1 base, the J end by 7 bases, with 20 bases between. Germline V gives CDR1 SGHVS, CDR2 FNYEAQ. This CDR3 is built from 16 residues. In the source study's methods: Reference gene primers were amplified, and this amplification served to estimate nucleated cell counts. Method: immunoSEQ multiplex PCR; TCRdb's copy keeps in-frame clones and lacks some. V and J calls and clone size are those listed in that table; D and trimming were worked out from the DNA. This table has some 180,000 clones, roughly four fifths appearing once. What was sequenced was peripheral blood. The rearrangement links TRBV7-6 to TRBJ2-7; maybe TRBD1 (6 bases). This sequence originates from a woman older than 75 with acute or convalescent COVID-19. The CDR3 loop reads CASSLGVGPQGGEQYF. Here the CDR3 DNA reads TGTGCCAGCAGCTTAGGAGTTGGACCGCAAGGGGGAGAGCAGTACTTC.